This passage covers 27 T cell receptor beta chains from one sample sequenced in a study of blood T cell repertoires in COVID-19 (dated by TCRdb to 2019 to 2021). Library preparation used the immunoSEQ multiplex PCR assay. Entries here come from immuneACCESS through TCRdb and include only in-frame sequences with V and J called. Some clones fail to appear in such tables; in the studies checked, an unresolved V gene covers under half of the shortfall, and the cause of the remainder is unknown. The sample contains approximately 250,000 clones, about 87% of them found a single time. Roughly 4.9% of the sample goes to the ten largest clones. The sample was peripheral blood. These TCRs come from an older woman with COVID-19, enrolled during active disease.

The V gene is TRBV7-2, the J gene TRBJ2-7; D is ambiguous. Trimming took 5 bases from V and 3 from J, leaving 5 bases between them. The CDR3 length is 11 residues. Germline V CDR1 and CDR2: SGHTA, FQGNSA. The CDR3 is CASSPRYEQYF. CDR3 in DNA: TGTGCCAGCAGCCCCCGCTACGAGCAGTACTTC. The full variable domain, its missing parts supplied by reference TRBV7-2 and TRBJ2-7, is GAGVSQSPSNKVTEKGKDVELRCDPISGHTALYWYRQSLGQGLEFLIYFQGNSAPDKSGLPSDRFSAERTGGSVSTLTIQRTQQEDSAVYLCASSPRYEQYFGPGTRLTVT.

This chain links TRBV2 with TRBJ1-5; the D is unclear. Per the germline V gene, CDR1 is SNHLY and CDR2 is FYNNEI. CDR3 length: 13 residues. The V end lost 7 bases, the J end lost 0 bases, and 7 bases lay between the germline ends. In DNA, the CDR3 is TGTGCCAGCATGAGGGATAGCAATCAGCCCCAGCATTTT. Its protein is CASMRDSNQPQHF. Full variable domain (missing parts from reference TRBV2 and TRBJ1-5): EPEVTQTPSHQVTQMGQEVILRCVPISNHLYFYWYRQILGQKVEFLVSFYNNEISEKSEIFDDQFSVERPDGSNFTLKIRSTKLEDSAMYFCASMRDSNQPQHFGDGTRLSIL.

Here the CDR3 reads CAISESLTSTDTQYF. DNA for the CDR3: TGTGCCATCAGTGAGTCTCTGACTAGCACAGATACGCAGTATTTT. The rearrangement uses TRBV10-3 and TRBJ2-3, with D uncertain. The ends were cut back, 0 bases at V and 0 bases at J, with 7 bases in the middle. Germline CDR1 and CDR2: ENHRY and SYGVKD. This CDR3 comprises 15 residues.

CDR3 sequence reads: CASSLASTGISSYNSPLHF. CDR3 bases: TGTGCCAGCAGTTTAGCTTCGACAGGGATAAGCTCCTATAATTCACCCCTCCACTTT. The chain joins TRBV28 to TRBJ1-6; 7 bases match TRBD1. Germline values: CDR1 MDHEN, CDR2 SYDVKM. This CDR3 is built from 19 residues. The trim removed 2 bases at V and 0 bases at J, leaving 10 bases unmatched.

This clone was detected a few times. The V call is TRBV28, the J call TRBJ1-1, with D possibly matching TRBD1 (6 bases). CDR1 MDHEN and CDR2 SYDVKM come from the germline V gene. The CDR3 covers 13 residues. Between the trimmed V and J ends, which lost 4 bases and 5 bases, there was a span of 11 bases. CDR3 bases: TGTGCCAGCAGTTCGCAGGGGAGAACTGAAGCTTTCTTT. Translated: CASSSQGRTEAFF.

The V and J genes are TRBV13 and TRBJ2-2; 8 bases are a match to TRBD2. Looked up from germline, CDR1 is PRHDT and CDR2 is FYEKMQ (reference sequence). J lost 5 bases, V lost 1 base, and 0 bases had no gene match. The CDR3 has 14 amino acids. The CDR3 DNA reads as TGTGCCAGCAGCTTAGTAGCGGGGACCGGGGAGCTGTTTTTT. Amino acids: CASSLVAGTGELFF.

In nucleotides, the CDR3 is TGTGCCAGCAGCTTAGCGCTGGGACAGGGATTCACCGGGGAGCTGTTTTTT. This translates into CASSLALGQGFTGELFF. The rearrangement joins TRBV7-9 to TRBJ2-2, with 9 bases identical to TRBD1. J was trimmed by 4 bases and V by 0 bases; bases with no gene match: 6. The CDR3 is made up of 17 amino acids. Germline CDR1 SEHNR, CDR2 FQNEAQ (reference sequence).

The J gene is TRBJ2-2, the V gene TRBV5-1; possibly TRBD1 for D (6 bases). V was pared by 5 bases and J by 0 bases, with 11 bases between. This CDR3 contains 15 residues. From germline, CDR1 is SGHRS and CDR2 YFSETQ. In nucleotides, the CDR3 is TGCGCCAGCAGACGGACAGACGCGAACACCGGGGAGCTGTTTTTT. It encodes CASRRTDANTGELFF.

V is TRBV28 and J is TRBJ1-1; D ambiguous. The germline gives CDR1 MDHEN, CDR2 SYDVKM. There are 12 residues in the CDR3. V was trimmed by 8 bases and J by 1 base, leaving 8 bases between them. The chain's CDR3 is CASEVSNTEAFF. DNA for the CDR3: TGTGCCAGCGAGGTATCGAACACTGAAGCTTTCTTT.

The V call is TRBV7-9, the J call TRBJ1-2; D possibly corresponds to TRBD1 (5 bases). Looked up from germline, CDR1 is SEHNR and CDR2 is FQNEAQ (reference sequence). The CDR3 length is 15 residues. V shed 8 bases and J shed 8 bases, with 24 bases lying between them. CDR3 protein: CASGLTGTGGEGYTF. The DNA of the CDR3 is TGTGCCAGCGGCCTAACCGGGACCGGGGGGGAGGGCTACACCTTC.

The chain recombines TRBV5-6 with TRBJ2-3, with 7 positions matching TRBD2. V was pared by 4 bases and J by 5 bases, with 13 bases of the junction left unmatched. Germline V CDR1 and CDR2: SGHDT, YYEEEE. CDR3 length equals 16 residues. CDR3 nucleotide sequence: TGTGCCAGCAGCCCCCCTGGGGGAGGGCCCCGAGATACGCAGTATTTT. Amino acid sequence: CASSPPGGGPRDTQYF. The full variable domain, completed using reference TRBV5-6 and TRBJ2-3, is DAGVTQSPTHLIKTRGQQVTLRCSPKSGHDTVSWYQQALGQGPQFIFQYYEEEERQRGNFPDRFSGHQFPNYSSELNVNALLLGDSALYLCASSPPGGGPRDTQYFGPGTRLTVL.

This chain links TRBV5-1 with TRBJ2-5; perhaps TRBD1 as D (6 bases). The CDR3 loop spans 14 amino acids. V was shortened by 4 bases and J by 1 base, with 11 bases between the two germline ends. Germline lookup yields CDR1 SGHRS and CDR2 YFSETQ. CDR3 sequence: CASSVTGIQETQYF. In DNA, the CDR3 is TGCGCCAGCAGCGTCACAGGGATCCAAGAGACCCAGTACTTC.

The chain has TRBV2 and TRBJ2-1; 10 bases align to TRBD2. This CDR3 has 15 residues. Germline assignment: CDR1 SNHLY and CDR2 FYNNEI. V gave up 5 bases and J gave up 1 base; unmatched junction bases: 2. CDR3 bases: TGTGCCAGCAGTCTAGCGGGAGTGTCCTACAATGAGCAGTTCTTC. Protein sequence: CASSLAGVSYNEQFF.

This chain links TRBV24-1 with TRBJ2-7; no reliable D call. The CDR3 spans 17 residues. Per the germline V gene, CDR1 is KGHDR and CDR2 is SFDVKD. Trimming took off 3 bases at V and 3 bases at J, with 20 bases between the two ends. Written as DNA, the CDR3 is TGTGCCACCAGTGATCGCCGGGTCCTTAAAGCAAGCTACGAGCAGTACTTC. Translation gives CATSDRRVLKASYEQYF.

This clone has more than one count but fewer than ten. The rearrangement uses TRBV10-3 and TRBJ1-2; tentative D call: TRBD1 (6 bases). The CDR3 extends over 14 amino acids. Germline-derived CDR1 and CDR2 are ENHRY and SYGVKD. Trimming left V 7 bases short and J 2 bases short, with 14 bases between. The DNA for the CDR3 is TGTGCCATCAATACTCCAGGGGAGAACTATGGCTACACCTTC. Encoded protein: CAINTPGENYGYTF.

The chain recombines TRBV5-1 with TRBJ2-7; a weak D match, TRBD2 (6 bases). The CDR3 sequence is 15 residues long. The germline V and J ends were trimmed by 0 bases and 3 bases, with 13 bases remaining between them. Germline loops: CDR1 SGHRS, CDR2 YFSETQ. This CDR3 is CASSLGGLPDYEQYF. The CDR3 coding sequence is TGCGCCAGCAGCTTGGGTGGACTACCCGACTACGAGCAGTACTTC.

The chain carries TRBV29-1 and TRBJ2-1; 11 bases map to TRBD2. Trimming cost V 4 bases and J 6 bases; bases outside gene matches: 5. The CDR3 is 14 residues long. Germline V gene sequence: CDR1 SQVTM, CDR2 ANQGSEA. This chain's CDR3 is CSVGLAGGFNEQFF. CDR3 nucleotides: TGCAGCGTTGGTTTAGCGGGAGGGTTCAATGAGCAGTTCTTC.

The CDR3 loop is CASSELGQGAEGYTF. The CDR3 nucleotides are TGTGCCAGCAGTGAATTGGGACAGGGGGCTGAGGGCTACACCTTC. The rearrangement joins TRBV25-1 to TRBJ1-2; 12 bases line up with TRBD1. CDR3 size: 15 residues. Looked up from germline, CDR1 is MGHDK and CDR2 is SYGVNS. V lost 1 base to trimming and J lost 8 bases; unmatched junction nucleotides: 5.

This sequence joins TRBV18 and TRBJ1-1; a weak D match, TRBD1 (6 bases). Germline V gene data show CDR1 as KGHSH and CDR2 as LQKENI. Trimming pared 4 bases from V and 1 base from J, leaving 10 bases between. This CDR3 comprises 14 residues. The CDR3 loop is CASSHRDKNTEAFF. The CDR3 DNA reads TGTGCCAGCTCACATAGGGACAAGAACACTGAAGCTTTCTTT.

Note on this clone: A much larger clone lies one base from this, so it may be a read error. This sequence joins TRBV7-9 and TRBJ2-7; 11 positions match TRBD1. The CDR3 has 14 residues. Germline V CDR1 and CDR2: SEHNR, FQNEAQ (reference sequence). V was pared by 5 bases and J by 2 bases, with 2 bases of the junction left unmatched. In DNA form, the CDR3 reads TGTGCCAGCAGCCCGGGACAGGGGGCCTACGAGCAGTACTTC. Amino acid sequence: CASSPGQGAYEQYF.

V gene TRBV4-2 combines with J gene TRBJ2-2; 9 bases map to TRBD2. Germline V gene sequence: CDR1 LGHNA, CDR2 YNFKEQ. Trimming took 4 bases from V and 6 from J; bases not matched to a gene: 9. The CDR3 consists of 16 residues. CDR3 sequence: CASSPEASGIAGELFF. Written as DNA, the CDR3 is TGTGCCAGCAGCCCCGAAGCTAGCGGGATAGCCGGGGAGCTGTTTTTT.

The chain couples TRBV4-3 to TRBJ1-2; possibly TRBD1 for D (6 bases). V was trimmed by 0 bases and J by 8 bases, leaving 16 bases between them. From germline, CDR1 is LGHNA and CDR2 YSLEER. This CDR3 comprises 15 residues. The CDR3 region is CASSQDGGSSRGYTF. The CDR3, as DNA: TGCGCCAGCAGCCAAGATGGGGGCAGCTCGCGGGGCTACACCTTC.

The chain is built from TRBV5-6 and TRBJ2-7; 10 bases are a match to TRBD1. Germline V gene lookup returns CDR1 SGHDT and CDR2 YYEEEE. The trim removed 2 bases at V and 4 bases at J, leaving 9 bases unmatched. CDR3 length equals 16 residues. CDR3 sequence (DNA): TGTGCCAGCAGCTTTTCCCGACGGACAGGGGGGTACGAGCAGTACTTC. This gives the protein CASSFSRRTGGYEQYF.

This clone appeared once. The chain uses TRBV11-2 and TRBJ2-3; TRBD1 is a possible D gene (7 bases). Trimming left V 0 bases short and J 5 bases short, with 12 bases between. Germline assignment: CDR1 SGHAT and CDR2 FQNNGV. This CDR3 region has 15 residues. CDR3 nucleotide sequence: TGTGCCAGCAGCTTAGATGGAGGGGGCAGAGATACGCAGTATTTT. It translates to CASSLDGGGRDTQYF.

The chain combines TRBV5-1 with TRBJ1-1; D is perhaps TRBD1 (5 bases). Germline V gene data show CDR1 as SGHRS and CDR2 as YFSETQ. The CDR3 has 14 residues. V dropped 4 bases and J dropped 4 bases, with 14 bases sitting between them. CDR3 coding DNA: TGCGCCAGCAGCCAGACGCAGGGTAGCACTGAAGCTTTCTTT. This encodes CASSQTQGSTEAFF.

In its sample, this clone was seen a few times. The chain carries TRBV10-3 and TRBJ2-2; TRBD2 matches at 9 bases. The CDR3 runs to 16 residues. Germline lookup yields CDR1 ENHRY and CDR2 SYGVKD. V dropped 1 base and J dropped 5; count of bases not matched to a gene: 5. CDR3 residues: CAISEWGTSRTGELFF. As DNA, the CDR3 is TGTGCCATCAGTGAGTGGGGGACTAGCCGGACCGGGGAGCTGTTTTTT.

This chain uses TRBV25-1 with TRBJ2-1, with 8 bases lining up with TRBD2. V gave up 2 bases and J gave up 7 bases; unmatched junction bases: 4. Germline CDR1 is MGHDK and CDR2 is SYGVNS. The CDR3 is 14 residues long. The CDR3 region has the DNA TGTGCCAGCAGTGAACCGGGGGGGGTGAATGAGCAGTTCTTC. It is translated as CASSEPGGVNEQFF.